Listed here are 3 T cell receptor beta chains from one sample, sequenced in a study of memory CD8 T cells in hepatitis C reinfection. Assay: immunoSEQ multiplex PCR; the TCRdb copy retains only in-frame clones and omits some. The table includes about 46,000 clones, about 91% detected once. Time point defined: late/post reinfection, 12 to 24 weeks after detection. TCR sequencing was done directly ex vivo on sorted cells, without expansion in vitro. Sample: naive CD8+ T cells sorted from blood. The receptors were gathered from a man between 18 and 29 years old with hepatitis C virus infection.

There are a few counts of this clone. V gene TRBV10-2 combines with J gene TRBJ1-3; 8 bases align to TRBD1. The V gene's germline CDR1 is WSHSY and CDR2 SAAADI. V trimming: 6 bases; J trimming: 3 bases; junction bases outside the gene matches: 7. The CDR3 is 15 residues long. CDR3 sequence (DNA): TGCGCCAGCAGCCTACCGGGACAGGATGGAAACACCATATATTTT. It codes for CASSLPGQDGNTIYF.

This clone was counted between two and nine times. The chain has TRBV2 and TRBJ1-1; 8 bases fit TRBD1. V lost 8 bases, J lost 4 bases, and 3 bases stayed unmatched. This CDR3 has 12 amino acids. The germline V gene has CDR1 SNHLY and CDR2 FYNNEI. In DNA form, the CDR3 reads TGTGCCAGCCTCACAGGGGGCACTGAAGCTTTCTTT. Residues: CASLTGGTEAFF.

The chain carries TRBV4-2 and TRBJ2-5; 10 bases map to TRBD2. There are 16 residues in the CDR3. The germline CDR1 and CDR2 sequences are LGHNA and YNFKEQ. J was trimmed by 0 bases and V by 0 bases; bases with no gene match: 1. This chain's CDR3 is CASSQETSGYQETQYF. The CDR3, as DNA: TGTGCCAGCAGCCAAGAGACTAGCGGGTACCAAGAGACCCAGTACTTC.